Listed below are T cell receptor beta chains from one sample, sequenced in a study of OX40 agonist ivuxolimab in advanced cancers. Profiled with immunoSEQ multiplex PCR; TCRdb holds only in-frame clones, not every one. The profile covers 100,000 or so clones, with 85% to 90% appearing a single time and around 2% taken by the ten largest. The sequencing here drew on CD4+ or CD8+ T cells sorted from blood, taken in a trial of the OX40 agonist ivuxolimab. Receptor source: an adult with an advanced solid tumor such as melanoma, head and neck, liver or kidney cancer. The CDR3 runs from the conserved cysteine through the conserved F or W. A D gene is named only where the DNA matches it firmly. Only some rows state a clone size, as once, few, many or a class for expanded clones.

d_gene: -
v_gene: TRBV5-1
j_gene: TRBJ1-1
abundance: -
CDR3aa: CASSLVSNTEAFF
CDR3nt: TGCGCCAGCAGCTTGGTTTCAAACACTGAAGCTTTCTTT

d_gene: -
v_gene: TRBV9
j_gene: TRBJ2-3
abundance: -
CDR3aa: CASSVVGQTDTDTQYF
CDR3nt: TGTGCCAGCAGCGTAGTAGGGCAGACAGACACAGATACGCAGTATTTT

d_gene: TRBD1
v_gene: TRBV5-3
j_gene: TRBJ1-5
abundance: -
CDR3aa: CARSSPGQGAPQIQPQHF
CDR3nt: TGTGCCAGAAGCTCGCCGGGACAGGGGGCTCCTCAGATCCAGCCCCAGCATTTT

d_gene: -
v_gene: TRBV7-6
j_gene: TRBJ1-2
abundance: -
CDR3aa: CASSLDGNYGYTF
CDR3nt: TGTGCCAGCAGCTTAGACGGAAACTATGGCTACACCTTC

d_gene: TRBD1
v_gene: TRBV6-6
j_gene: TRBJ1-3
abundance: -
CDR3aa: CASNNQGASGNTIYF
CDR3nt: TGTGCCAGCAATAATCAGGGGGCTTCTGGAAACACCATATATTTT

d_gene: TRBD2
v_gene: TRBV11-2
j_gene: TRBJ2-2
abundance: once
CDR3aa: CASSPGLAGTGELFF
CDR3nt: TGTGCCAGCAGCCCCGGACTAGCGGGCACCGGGGAGCTGTTTTTT

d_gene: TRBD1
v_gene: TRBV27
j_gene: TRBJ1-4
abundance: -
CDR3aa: CASSHIQGVPSEKLFF
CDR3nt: TGTGCCAGCAGTCATATACAGGGGGTCCCATCTGAAAAACTGTTTTTT

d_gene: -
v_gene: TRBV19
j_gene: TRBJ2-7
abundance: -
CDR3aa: CASSAVGTAVEQYF
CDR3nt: TGTGCCAGTAGTGCGGTCGGGACCGCGGTCGAGCAGTACTTC

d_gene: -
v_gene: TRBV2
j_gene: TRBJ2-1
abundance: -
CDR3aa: CASSERAGGYIYNEQFF
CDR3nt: TGTGCCAGCAGTGAACGGGCAGGGGGGTACATCTACAATGAGCAGTTCTTC

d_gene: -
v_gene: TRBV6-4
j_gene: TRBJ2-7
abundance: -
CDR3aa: CASPSRVPYEQYF
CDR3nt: TGTGCCAGCCCGTCCAGGGTTCCCTACGAGCAGTACTTC

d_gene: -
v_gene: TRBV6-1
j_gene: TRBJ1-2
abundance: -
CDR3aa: CASNSPGDRGYGYTF
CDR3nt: TGTGCCAGCAACAGTCCCGGGGACCGGGGGTATGGCTACACCTTC

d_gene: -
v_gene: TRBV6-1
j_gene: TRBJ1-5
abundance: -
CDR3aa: CASSEEASRFGNQPQHF
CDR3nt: TGTGCCAGCAGTGAAGAAGCTTCCAGGTTTGGCAATCAGCCCCAGCATTTT

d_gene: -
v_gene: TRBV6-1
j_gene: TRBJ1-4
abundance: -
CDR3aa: CASRPGVLTNEKLFF
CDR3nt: TGTGCCAGCAGGCCAGGGGTTTTGACTAATGAAAAACTGTTTTTT

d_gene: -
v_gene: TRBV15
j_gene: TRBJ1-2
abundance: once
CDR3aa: CATSRTLTGPSGYTF
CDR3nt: TGTGCCACCAGCAGGACATTGACAGGTCCGTCAGGCTACACCTTC

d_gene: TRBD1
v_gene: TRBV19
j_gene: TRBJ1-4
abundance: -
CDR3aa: CASKRTGEDEKLFF
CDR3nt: TGTGCCAGTAAGAGGACAGGGGAGGATGAAAAACTGTTTTTT

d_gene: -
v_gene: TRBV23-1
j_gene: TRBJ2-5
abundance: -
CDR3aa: CASSQGVDPETQYF
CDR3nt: TGCGCCAGCAGTCAGGGGGTAGACCCGGAGACCCAGTACTTC

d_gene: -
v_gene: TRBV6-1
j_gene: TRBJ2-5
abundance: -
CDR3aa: CASNQGQETQYF
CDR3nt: TGTGCCAGCAACCAGGGACAAGAGACCCAGTACTTC

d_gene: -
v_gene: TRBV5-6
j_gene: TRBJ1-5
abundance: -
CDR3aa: CASSSHSTTGFQPQHF
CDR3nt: TGTGCCAGCAGCTCCCACTCAACGACAGGTTTTCAGCCCCAGCATTTT

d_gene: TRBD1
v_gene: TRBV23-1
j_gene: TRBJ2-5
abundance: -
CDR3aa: CASSQNRGLETQYF
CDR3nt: TGCGCCAGCAGTCAGAACAGGGGGTTGGAGACCCAGTACTTC

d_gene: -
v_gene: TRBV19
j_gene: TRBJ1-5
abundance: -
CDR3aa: CASSKYQGSYSNQPQHF
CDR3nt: TGTGCCAGTAGTAAGTACCAGGGGAGTTATAGCAATCAGCCCCAGCATTTT